These 10 T cell receptor beta chains originate from one sample sequenced in a study of T cell changes during pregnancy in multiple sclerosis. The repertoire was sequenced with immunoSEQ multiplex PCR; TCRdb's copy has only in-frame clones and lacks some. The profile shows 30,000 to 45,000 clones, 85% to 95% of them singletons. Sample: CD4+ T cells from peripheral blood mononuclear cells, taken in the third trimester of pregnancy. These receptors were obtained from a female donor in good health, enrolled as a control in a pregnancy study.

The chain links TRBV7-9 to TRBJ1-2; the D gene is possibly TRBD1 (5 bases). The CDR3 runs to 13 residues. Germline V CDR1 and CDR2: SEHNR, FQNEAQ (reference sequence). V was pared by 3 bases and J by 4 bases, with 9 bases between. CDR3 region: CASSLGGSYGYTF. The DNA of the CDR3 is TGTGCCAGCAGCTTGGGGGGTTCCTATGGCTACACCTTC.

This chain joins TRBV30 and TRBJ1-1; perhaps TRBD1 as D (5 bases). This CDR3 has 13 amino acids. In germline, CDR1 is GTSNPN, CDR2 SVGIG (reference sequence). V lost 4 bases and J 7 bases, leaving 16 bases between the germline ends. The CDR3 loop reads CAWTVRGDGEAFF. The CDR3 nucleotides read TGTGCCTGGACCGTACGGGGGGACGGTGAAGCTTTCTTT.

This sequence joins TRBV21-1 and TRBJ1-5; TRBD1 is the table's D call, not checked against the DNA. TRBV21-1 is a listed pseudogene. The CDR3 runs to 19 residues. The CDR3 region is CASSKYRDRHQYSNQPQHF. The CDR3 nucleotides read TGTGCCAGCAGCAAATACCGGGACAGGCATCAATATAGCAATCAGCCCCAGCATTTT.

The chain has TRBV7-9 and TRBJ1-1; D is possibly TRBD1 (6 bases). The CDR3 runs 14 residues. Germline CDR1 SEHNR, CDR2 FQNEAQ (reference sequence). Trimming stripped 5 bases from V and 2 bases from J, with 12 bases between. CDR3 DNA sequence: TGTGCCAGCAGCCCGACAGGTTTCAACACTGAAGCTTTCTTT. Its translation is CASSPTGFNTEAFF.

The genes are TRBV7-9 and TRBJ2-7, with D perhaps TRBD2 (6 bases). The germline CDR1 and CDR2 sequences are SEHNR and FQNEAQ (reference sequence). CDR3 length equals 18 residues. V shed 1 base and J shed 3 bases, with 22 bases lying between them. The CDR3 loop reads CASSLEVLWEADFYEQYF. The CDR3, as DNA: TGTGCCAGCAGCTTAGAGGTTTTGTGGGAGGCAGATTTCTACGAGCAGTACTTC.

The chain has TRBV30 and TRBJ2-7; a weak D match, TRBD1 (5 bases). The V end was cut by 2 bases, the J end by 5 bases, with 10 bases between. The CDR3 spans 12 residues. Germline assignment: CDR1 GTSNPN and CDR2 SVGIG (reference sequence). The CDR3 sequence is CAWSNQGNEQYF. The CDR3 nucleotides read TGTGCCTGGAGTAACCAGGGAAACGAGCAGTACTTC.

The rearrangement links TRBV30 to TRBJ2-5, with 8 positions matching TRBD2. The CDR3 runs 14 residues. V shed 3 bases and J 5 bases; nucleotides not matched to a gene: 8. Germline CDR1 is GTSNPN and CDR2 is SVGIG (reference sequence). The CDR3: CAWRSAGGLETQYF. The CDR3 DNA sequence: TGTGCCTGGAGGAGTGCGGGGGGCTTGGAGACCCAGTACTTC.

This rearrangement joins TRBV6-6 to TRBJ1-1; TRBD1 might be the D (5 bases). V was cut by 2 bases and J by 8 bases, with 12 bases left in between. Looked up from germline, CDR1 is MNHNY and CDR2 is SVGAGI (reference sequence). This CDR3 is 13 amino acids long. CDR3 bases: TGTGCCAGCAGTTACAGTAGTCCAGGGGAAGCTTTCTTT. Translating gives CASSYSSPGEAFF.

V usage is TRBV5-1 and J usage is TRBJ1-2; a weak D match, TRBD1 (6 bases). In germline, CDR1 is SGHRS, CDR2 YFSETQ. The CDR3 covers 14 residues. The V end was cut by 4 bases, the J end by 4 bases, with 14 bases between. Written as DNA, the CDR3 is TGCGCCAGCAGCCTACAGGGTCCTCCCTATGGCTACACCTTC. This translates into CASSLQGPPYGYTF.

This clone was seen a single time. The rearrangement joins TRBV6-1 to TRBJ2-3; the match to TRBD2 covers 7 bases. The CDR3 spans 18 residues. Germline loops: CDR1 MNHNS, CDR2 SASEGT. The V and J ends lost 2 bases and 0 bases, in that order; junction bases with no gene match: 11. The CDR3 here is CASSETQRGYPSTDTQYF. The CDR3 nucleotides read TGTGCCAGCAGTGAAACCCAGCGGGGATACCCTAGCACAGATACGCAGTATTTT.